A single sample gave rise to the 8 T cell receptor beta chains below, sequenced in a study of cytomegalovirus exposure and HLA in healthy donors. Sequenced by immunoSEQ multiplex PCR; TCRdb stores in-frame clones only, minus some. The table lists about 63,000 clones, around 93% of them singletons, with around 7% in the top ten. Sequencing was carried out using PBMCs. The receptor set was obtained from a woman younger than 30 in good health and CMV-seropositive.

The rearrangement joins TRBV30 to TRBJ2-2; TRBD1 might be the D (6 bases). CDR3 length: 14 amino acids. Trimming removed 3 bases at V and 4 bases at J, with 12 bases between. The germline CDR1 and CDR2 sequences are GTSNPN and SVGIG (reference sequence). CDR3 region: CAWRRTDRTGELFF. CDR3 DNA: TGTGCCTGGAGGAGGACAGACCGCACCGGGGAGCTGTTTTTT.

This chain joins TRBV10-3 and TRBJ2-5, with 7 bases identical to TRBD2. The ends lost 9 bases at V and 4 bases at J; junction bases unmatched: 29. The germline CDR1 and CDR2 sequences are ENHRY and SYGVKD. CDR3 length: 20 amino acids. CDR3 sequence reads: CAMVPLGDGERDRVRETQYF. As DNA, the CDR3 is TGTGCCATGGTACCGTTGGGGGACGGCGAGCGGGACCGGGTGCGAGAGACCCAGTACTTC.

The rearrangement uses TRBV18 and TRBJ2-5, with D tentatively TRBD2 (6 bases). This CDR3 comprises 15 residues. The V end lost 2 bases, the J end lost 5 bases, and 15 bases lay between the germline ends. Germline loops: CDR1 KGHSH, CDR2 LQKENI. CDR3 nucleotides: TGTGCCAGCTCACCAAGGCTGGAGGGCCCTGAGACCCAGTACTTC. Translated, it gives CASSPRLEGPETQYF.

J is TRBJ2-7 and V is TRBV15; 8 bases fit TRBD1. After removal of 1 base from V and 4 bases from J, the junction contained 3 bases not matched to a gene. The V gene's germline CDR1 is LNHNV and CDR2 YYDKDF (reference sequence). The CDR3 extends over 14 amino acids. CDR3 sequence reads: CATSRGTGLYEQYF. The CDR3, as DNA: TGTGCCACCAGCAGAGGGACAGGGCTGTACGAGCAGTACTTC.

The CDR3 region has the DNA TGTGCCAGTAGTATAAACAATCAAGAGACCCAGTACTTC. Its translation: CASSINNQETQYF. The rearrangement joins TRBV19 to TRBJ2-5, with D uncertain. The germline gives CDR1 LNHDA, CDR2 SQIVND (reference sequence). The germline V and J ends were trimmed by 2 bases and 2 bases, with 6 bases remaining between them. This CDR3 comprises 13 residues.

DNA of the CDR3: TGCGCCAGCAGCCAAGATAGGTGGGGGCGGCTGTTTTTT. This encodes CASSQDRWGRLFF. The rearrangement uses TRBV4-3 and TRBJ2-2, with a tentative D call TRBD1 (6 bases). CDR3 length: 13 residues. Germline V gene lookup returns CDR1 LGHNA and CDR2 YSLEER. Between the trimmed V and J ends, which lost 0 bases and 13 bases, there was a span of 12 bases.

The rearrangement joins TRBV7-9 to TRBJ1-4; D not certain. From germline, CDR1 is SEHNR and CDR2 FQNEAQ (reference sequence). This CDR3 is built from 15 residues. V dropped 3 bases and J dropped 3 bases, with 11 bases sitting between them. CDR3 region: CASSLEQLPNEKLFF. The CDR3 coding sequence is TGTGCCAGCAGCTTGGAGCAGCTCCCTAATGAAAAACTGTTTTTT.

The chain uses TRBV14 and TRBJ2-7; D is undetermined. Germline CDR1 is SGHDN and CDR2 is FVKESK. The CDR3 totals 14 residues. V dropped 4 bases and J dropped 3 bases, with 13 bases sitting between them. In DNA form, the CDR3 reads TGTGCCAGCAGCCCTAAGTCCGGCGGCTACGAGCAGTACTTC. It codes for CASSPKSGGYEQYF.